This record looks at one TCR beta chain sequence and its context. This record comes from a study of blood T cell repertoires in COVID-19. Background on the study: Sources were T cells, B-cell-depleted T cells, or PBMCs; the material itself was cDNA or gDNA.

Germline values: CDR1 ENHRY, CDR2 SYGVKD. V shed 0 bases and J shed 2 bases, with 17 bases lying between them. The CDR3 length is 17 residues. The repertoire was sequenced with immunoSEQ multiplex PCR; TCRdb's copy has only in-frame clones and lacks some. The profile shows about 100,000 clones, around 91% of them singletons. Sequencing used peripheral blood. The TCR comes from a woman older than 75 with acute or convalescent COVID-19. The chain uses TRBV10-3 and TRBJ2-7; no clear D. CDR3 loop: CAISESKWKLGPYEQYF. The DNA for the CDR3 is TGTGCCATCAGTGAGTCGAAGTGGAAGCTAGGTCCCTACGAGCAGTACTTC.